Below, 22 T cell receptor beta chains from the same sample are listed, as sequenced in a study of blood T cell repertoires in COVID-19. This table comes from immunoSEQ multiplex PCR, and its TCRdb copy is limited to in-frame clones, with some not included. The sample has hundreds of thousands of clones, roughly 89% seen once. The sequenced sample consisted of peripheral blood. All receptors derive from a woman aged 25 to 45 with active or convalescent COVID-19.

The CDR3 bases are TGTGCCAGCAGTTGGACAGGGGACCCTTGGGATGGCTACACCTTC. This encodes CASSWTGDPWDGYTF. The chain has TRBV6-6 and TRBJ1-2, with 9 bases aligning to TRBD1. Trimming took 4 bases from V and 6 from J; bases not matched to a gene: 9. Germline V lookup: CDR1 MNHNY, CDR2 SVGAGI (reference sequence). CDR3 size: 15 residues.

The CDR3 sequence: CASSTGDGYTF. CDR3 coding DNA: TGTGCCTCATCGACAGGGGATGGCTACACCTTC. The V call is TRBV30, the J call TRBJ1-2, with 8 nucleotides matching TRBD1. V shed 7 bases and J 6 bases; nucleotides not matched to a gene: 4. Germline CDR1 GTSNPN, CDR2 SVGIG (reference sequence). CDR3 size: 11 residues.

V gene TRBV2 combines with J gene TRBJ1-1, with TRBD1 identical over 8 bases. The V and J ends lost 5 bases and 0 bases, in that order; junction bases with no gene match: 5. Germline CDR1 SNHLY, CDR2 FYNNEI. CDR3 size: 15 residues. The CDR3 nucleotides read TGTGCCAGCAGTCACCGACAGGGGATGAACACTGAAGCTTTCTTT. Its translation is CASSHRQGMNTEAFF.

This clone has just one count. J is TRBJ2-1 and V is TRBV3-1 (or the pseudogene TRBV3-2); the match to TRBD2 covers 11 bases. The V segment lost 4 bases and the J segment 8 bases; nucleotides outside the gene matches: 10. Germline V gene data show CDR1 as LGHDT and CDR2 as YNNKEL (reference sequence). The CDR3 covers 16 residues. The CDR3 bases are TGTGCCAGCAGCCCGCATAGCGGGGGGGCCATGTATGAGCAGTTCTTC. This sequence encodes CASSPHSGGAMYEQFF.

V and J are TRBV4-1 and TRBJ1-2; 8 bases match TRBD1. Trimming removed 8 bases from V and 7 bases from J; junction bases left unmatched: 18. The CDR3 contains 16 residues. Germline values: CDR1 MGHRA, CDR2 YSYEKL. The CDR3 coding sequence is TGCGCCAGCTCACAAACTATCCCAGGGGGCCTGGGTGGCTACACCTTC. Its translation: CASSQTIPGGLGGYTF.

The rearrangement joins TRBV6-5 to TRBJ1-4, with 7 bases matching TRBD1. Germline CDR1 and CDR2: MNHEY and SVGAGI. CDR3 length: 15 amino acids. V dropped 7 bases and J dropped 2; count of bases not matched to a gene: 7. The CDR3 sequence is CASKTGLLTNEKLFF. The CDR3 DNA reads TGTGCCAGCAAGACAGGGCTTTTGACTAATGAAAAACTGTTTTTT.

The V and J genes are TRBV29-1 and TRBJ2-3; weak D call: TRBD2 (7 bases). Trimming removed 3 bases at V and 2 bases at J, with 15 bases between. The CDR3 totals 15 residues. Germline V gene sequence: CDR1 SQVTM, CDR2 ANQGSEA. CDR3 protein: CSVDDGGAYTDTQYF. The CDR3 DNA is TGCAGCGTTGATGATGGGGGGGCGTACACAGATACGCAGTATTTT.

Notes on this clone: Other DNA sequences in this specimen translate into the identical CDR3. J is TRBJ2-1 and V is TRBV18; 8 bases agree with TRBD2. The CDR3 length is 15 residues. The V gene's germline CDR1 is KGHSH and CDR2 LQKENI. V shed 2 bases and J 3 bases; nucleotides not matched to a gene: 3. This CDR3 is CASSPAGGSYNEQFF. In DNA form, the CDR3 reads TGTGCCAGCTCACCAGCGGGGGGTAGCTACAATGAGCAGTTCTTC.

The chain combines TRBV5-5 with TRBJ1-2, with D possibly being TRBD1 (5 bases). The CDR3 runs 16 residues. The ends were cut back, 1 base at V and 4 bases at J, with 17 bases in the middle. The V gene's germline CDR1 is SGHKS and CDR2 YYEKEE (reference sequence). The CDR3 sequence: CASSLIQGGNGYGYTF. In DNA form, the CDR3 reads TGTGCCAGCAGCTTGATTCAGGGAGGGAATGGCTATGGCTACACCTTC.

In this sample, this clone turned up many times. V is TRBV5-4 and J is TRBJ2-7; D call uncertain. Germline-derived CDR1 and CDR2 are SGHNT and YYREEE (reference sequence). This CDR3 has 13 amino acids. Trimming took 0 bases from V and 5 from J, leaving 9 bases between them. This CDR3 is CASSLAPSDEQYF. In DNA form, the CDR3 reads TGTGCCAGCAGCTTGGCTCCCTCGGACGAGCAGTACTTC. The whole variable domain, remainder taken from reference TRBV5-4 and TRBJ2-7, is ETGVTQSPTHLIKTRGQQVTLRCSSQSGHNTVSWYQQALGQGPQFIFQYYREEENGRGNFPPRFSGLQFPNYSSELNVNALELDDSALYLCASSLAPSDEQYFGPGTRLTVT.

The rearrangement joins TRBV7-2 to TRBJ2-7, with a possible D match to TRBD2 (5 bases). Trimming removed 1 base from V and 4 bases from J, with 11 bases in between. The CDR3 has 14 residues. The germline CDR1 and CDR2 sequences are SGHTA and FQGNSA. CDR3 sequence (DNA): TGTGCCAGCAGCTTAGGCCGGGAATTTTACGAGCAGTACTTC. Its translation is CASSLGREFYEQYF.

This clone was observed a single time. The chain joins TRBV5-1 to TRBJ2-1; 9 nucleotides align to TRBD2. The CDR3 totals 15 residues. V lost 4 bases, J lost 5 bases, and 7 bases stayed unmatched. CDR1 is SGHRS and CDR2 is YFSETQ in the germline V gene. CDR3 in DNA: TGCGCCAGCAGCGGTAATAGCGGGAGAGACAATGAGCAGTTCTTC. Amino acids: CASSGNSGRDNEQFF. Variable domain in full (rest from reference TRBV5-1 and TRBJ2-1): KAGVTQTPRYLIKTRGQQVTLSCSPISGHRSVSWYQQTPGQGLQFLFEYFSETQRNKGNFPGRFSGRQFSNSRSEMNVSTLELGDSALYLCASSGNSGRDNEQFFGPGTRLTVL.

This clone turned up a few times. The chain links TRBV6-5 to TRBJ2-5, with TRBD2 matching over 8 bases. The CDR3 is 15 amino acids. The germline CDR1 and CDR2 sequences are MNHEY and SVGAGI. The V gene end was trimmed by 5 bases and the J gene end by 1 base; junction bases not matched to a gene: 6. The CDR3 reads CASSIGGGTQETQYF. The CDR3 region has the DNA TGTGCCAGCAGTATTGGCGGGGGGACCCAAGAGACCCAGTACTTC.

The chain recombines TRBV27 with TRBJ1-1; D is undetermined. Trimming cost V 5 bases and J 5 bases, with 9 bases left between them. The CDR3 loop spans 12 amino acids. The germline CDR1 and CDR2 sequences are MNHEY and SMNVEV (reference sequence). The CDR3 region has the DNA TGTGCCAGCAGTCATGCGGGAACTGAAGCTTTCTTT. This gives the protein CASSHAGTEAFF.

The chain couples TRBV11-2 to TRBJ1-4; tentative D call: TRBD1 (5 bases). CDR1 is SGHAT and CDR2 is FQNNGV in the germline V gene. The V gene lost 3 bases and the J gene lost 8 bases, with 13 bases spanning the gap. The CDR3 has 14 residues. DNA for the CDR3: TGTGCCAGCAGCTTTAGTCATTCAGGGGAAAAACTGTTTTTT. It yields the protein CASSFSHSGEKLFF.

The chain combines TRBV7-8 with TRBJ1-1; D unclear. Germline-derived CDR1 and CDR2 are SGHVS and FQNEAQ. The CDR3 length is 14 residues. V lost 5 bases and J 1 base, leaving 11 bases between the germline ends. CDR3 sequence reads: CASSRGLGNTEAFF. As DNA, the CDR3 is TGTGCCAGCAGCAGAGGGCTTGGGAACACTGAAGCTTTCTTT.

The chain recombines TRBV10-3 with TRBJ1-2; possible D gene TRBD1, 5 bases. Germline values: CDR1 ENHRY, CDR2 SYGVKD. V was shortened by 2 bases and J by 0 bases, with 7 bases between the two germline ends. The CDR3 spans 14 residues. CDR3 sequence: CAISEGRANYGYTF. The CDR3 DNA reads as TGTGCCATCAGTGAGGGCAGGGCTAACTATGGCTACACCTTC.

The chain recombines TRBV2 with TRBJ2-3; TRBD2 agrees at 14 bases. Losses at the gene ends were 6 bases for V and 8 bases for J; bases not matched to a gene: 7. The CDR3 is 15 residues long. Germline V gene data show CDR1 as SNHLY and CDR2 as FYNNEI. Written as DNA, the CDR3 is TGTGCCAGCAGACGACTAGCGGGGGGGCGGTCTACGCAGTATTTT. Encoded protein: CASRRLAGGRSTQYF.

The table lists this clone with a few counts. V gene TRBV10-3 combines with J gene TRBJ1-1; 7 bases are shared with TRBD1. The V segment lost 5 bases and the J segment 6 bases; nucleotides outside the gene matches: 9. This CDR3 has 14 amino acids. The germline gives CDR1 ENHRY, CDR2 SYGVKD. CDR3 protein: CAISRTGGGAEAFF. Here the CDR3 DNA reads TGTGCCATCAGTAGGACAGGTGGAGGTGCTGAAGCTTTCTTT.

The chain carries TRBV4-1 and TRBJ1-1, with D hard to call. The CDR3 runs 13 residues. V was cut by 5 bases and J by 1 base, with 8 bases left in between. Per germline, CDR1 MGHRA and CDR2 YSYEKL. CDR3: CASSVVKNTEAFF. In DNA form, the CDR3 reads TGCGCCAGCAGCGTCGTTAAGAACACTGAAGCTTTCTTT.

The gene calls are TRBV10-3 and TRBJ1-1; D remains unclear. V was clipped by 0 bases and J by 4 bases, with 15 bases between them. Germline loops: CDR1 ENHRY, CDR2 SYGVKD. The CDR3 spans 16 residues. CDR3 in amino acids: CAISESRGGIITEAFF. The CDR3 region has the DNA TGTGCCATCAGTGAGTCGCGTGGAGGGATCATCACTGAAGCTTTCTTT.

A word on this clone: This CDR3 is also generated by other DNA sequences in the sample. J is TRBJ1-5 and V is TRBV18, with 9 nucleotides matching TRBD1. The CDR3 length is 15 residues. With V trimmed by 3 bases and J by 2 bases, 2 bases remained unmatched. CDR1 and CDR2 from the germline V gene are KGHSH and LQKENI. CDR3 sequence: CASSPGQGGNQPQHF. For the CDR3, the DNA is TGTGCCAGCTCACCGGGACAGGGTGGCAATCAGCCCCAGCATTTT.